The 6 T cell receptor beta chains reported below all come from one sample, sequenced in a study of shared clonotypes between healthy human individuals. The naive CD8 subset, CD45RO-negative cells positively selected for CCR7, excluded terminally differentiated effector memory CD45RA+ cells. Measured with immunoSEQ multiplex PCR; TCRdb has only the in-frame clones, and not every one. The sample carries around 650,000 clones, roughly 96% recorded once. The sequencing sample was made of naive CD8+ T cells sorted from blood. The origin of the receptors is a woman in her twenties or thirties in good health.

V and J are TRBV7-9 and TRBJ1-1; 7 bases are shared with TRBD1. V trimming: 4 bases; J trimming: 2 bases; junction bases outside the gene matches: 13. The CDR3 spans 17 residues. The V gene's germline CDR1 is SEHNR and CDR2 FQNEAQ (reference sequence). CDR3 nucleotide sequence: TGTGCCAGCAGCTCCAGGTCGGGACAGTTCGATAACACTGAAGCTTTCTTT. This encodes CASSSRSGQFDNTEAFF.

The chain joins TRBV27 to TRBJ2-7; D is unclear. This CDR3 contains 13 residues. V lost 2 bases and J 3 bases, leaving 8 bases between the germline ends. CDR1 and CDR2 from the germline V gene are MNHEY and SMNVEV (reference sequence). DNA of the CDR3: TGTGCCAGCAGTTTACAAAGTAACTACGAGCAGTACTTC. It yields the protein CASSLQSNYEQYF.

This clone occurred once. The rearrangement uses TRBV16 and TRBJ2-1, with a weak D call TRBD1 (6 bases). Trimming removed 1 base at V and 8 bases at J, with 24 bases between. The CDR3 has 18 amino acids. Germline V gene data show CDR1 as KGHSY and CDR2 as FQNENV. CDR3 residues: CASSQYIVGPGVVDEQFF. CDR3 bases: TGTGCCAGCAGCCAATACATTGTCGGGCCAGGGGTTGTGGATGAGCAGTTCTTC.

The chain combines TRBV7-8 with TRBJ2-7; D ambiguous. This CDR3 spans 15 amino acids. Trimming took off 6 bases at V and 2 bases at J, with 17 bases between the two ends. Per germline, CDR1 SGHVS and CDR2 FQNEAQ. In DNA form, the CDR3 reads TGTGCCAGCAGTCCCCACCCGGACGCTACCTACGAGCAGTACTTC. Residues: CASSPHPDATYEQYF. Filled out from reference TRBV7-8 and TRBJ2-7, the complete variable domain reads GAGVSQSPRYKVAKRGQDVALRCDPISGHVSLFWYQQALGQGPEFLTYFQNEAQLDKSGLPSDRFFAERPEGSVSTLKIQRTQQEDSAVYLCASSPHPDATYEQYFGPGTRLTVT.

This clone was recorded once. The rearrangement joins TRBV5-1 to TRBJ2-1, with a tentative D call TRBD1 (6 bases). The V and J ends lost 4 bases and 7 bases respectively, with 12 bases between them. The CDR3 has 13 amino acids. Germline values: CDR1 SGHRS, CDR2 YFSETQ. CDR3 sequence (DNA): TGCGCCAGCAGCCCAGGACAGTGGAATGAGCAGTTCTTC. As protein: CASSPGQWNEQFF.

The DNA of the CDR3 is TGTGCCAGCAGTGAATTTACGAGCGGGAGGCGCAATGAGCAGTTCTTC. Translation gives CASSEFTSGRRNEQFF. The chain links TRBV6-1 to TRBJ2-1, with TRBD2 matching over 9 bases. Germline V gene sequence: CDR1 MNHNS, CDR2 SASEGT. The CDR3 totals 16 residues. J lost 6 bases, V lost 2 bases, and 8 bases had no gene match.